A selection of T cell receptor beta chains follows, all from one sample in a study of cytomegalovirus exposure and HLA in healthy donors. TCRdb keeps only in-frame clones here, not all; method: immunoSEQ multiplex PCR. The table has 150,000 to 200,000 clones, more than 70% seen once. Sample: PBMCs. Every receptor here comes from a male donor in good health and CMV-seronegative. Both conserved end residues are part of each CDR3. Each record gives: D gene, V gene, J gene, clone size, CDR3 DNA, CDR3 protein. A D gene is named only where the DNA matches it firmly. Not every row has a clone size; where given, it reads once, few, many or a size class.

d_gene: TRBD2; v_gene: TRBV28; j_gene: TRBJ2-4; abundance: -; CDR3nt: TGTGCCAGCAGTACCGCAGTGGAGGGAGGGGTCAAAAACATTCAGTACTTC; CDR3aa: CASSTAVEGGVKNIQYF
d_gene: -; v_gene: TRBV18; j_gene: TRBJ1-4; abundance: -; CDR3nt: TGTGCCAGCTCACCATCTCGGCGGGGTAATGAAAAACTGTTTTTT; CDR3aa: CASSPSRRGNEKLFF
d_gene: -; v_gene: TRBV9; j_gene: TRBJ1-3; abundance: -; CDR3nt: TGTGCCAGCAGCGTAGGGCGAAACACCATATATTTT; CDR3aa: CASSVGRNTIYF
d_gene: TRBD1; v_gene: TRBV11-2; j_gene: TRBJ2-7; abundance: -; CDR3nt: TGTGCCAGCAGCTCCCAGACAGGGGGGTACGAGCAGTACTTC; CDR3aa: CASSSQTGGYEQYF
d_gene: TRBD2; v_gene: TRBV9; j_gene: TRBJ2-1; abundance: -; CDR3nt: TGTGCCAGCAGCGGTAGCGGACTAGCGGGAGGGGGTGAGCAGTTCTTC; CDR3aa: CASSGSGLAGGGEQFF
d_gene: TRBD1; v_gene: TRBV6-4; j_gene: TRBJ2-7; abundance: few; CDR3nt: TGTGCCAGCAGTGAAGGTGGGCAGGGACAGAAAAGACCCTACTTC; CDR3aa: CASSEGGQGQKRPYF
d_gene: -; v_gene: TRBV6-5; j_gene: TRBJ2-3; abundance: -; CDR3nt: TGTGCCAGCCGGGTGGCTAGCGGCACAGATACGCAGTATTTT; CDR3aa: CASRVASGTDTQYF
d_gene: TRBD2; v_gene: TRBV7-2; j_gene: TRBJ2-7; abundance: -; CDR3nt: TGTGCCAGCAGCTTAGGGCCTAGCGGGAGGGGGTTTTCCGAGCAGTACTTC; CDR3aa: CASSLGPSGRGFSEQYF
d_gene: TRBD1; v_gene: TRBV4-1; j_gene: TRBJ1-1; abundance: few; CDR3nt: TGCGCCAGCAGCCAAGATTCCGGACAGGCAGTAAAGATGAACACTGAAGCTTTCTTT; CDR3aa: CASSQDSGQAVKMNTEAFF
d_gene: -; v_gene: TRBV28; j_gene: TRBJ1-5; abundance: -; CDR3nt: TGTGCCAGCAGTTTATTAGCTCCGGCAGGGGTTTTGGAGCCCCAGCACTTT; CDR3aa: CASSLLAPAGVLEPQHF
d_gene: -; v_gene: TRBV6-4; j_gene: TRBJ1-5; abundance: -; CDR3nt: TGTGCCAGCAGTGGGTCCCCGGGCAATCAGCCCCAGCATTTT; CDR3aa: CASSGSPGNQPQHF
d_gene: TRBD1; v_gene: TRBV11-2; j_gene: TRBJ2-7; abundance: -; CDR3nt: TGTGCCAGCAGCCTAGCAGGGACAGGGATCTACGAGCAGTACTTC; CDR3aa: CASSLAGTGIYEQYF
d_gene: -; v_gene: TRBV18; j_gene: TRBJ2-7; abundance: -; CDR3nt: TGTGCCAGCTCACCACGGGCCTCAGACGAGCAGTACTTC; CDR3aa: CASSPRASDEQYF
d_gene: TRBD1; v_gene: TRBV5-6; j_gene: TRBJ1-2; abundance: -; CDR3nt: TGTGCCAGCAGCCCAGAGATAGGGACAGAGAATAACTATGGCTACACCTTC; CDR3aa: CASSPEIGTENNYGYTF
d_gene: -; v_gene: TRBV7-6; j_gene: TRBJ2-7; abundance: -; CDR3nt: TGTGCCAGCAGCTTTTCGCAGGGGCGGTACGAGCAGTACTTC; CDR3aa: CASSFSQGRYEQYF
d_gene: -; v_gene: TRBV6-1; j_gene: TRBJ2-5; abundance: -; CDR3nt: TGTGCCAGCAGTGATTTACGGGGGACCCAGTACTTC; CDR3aa: CASSDLRGTQYF
d_gene: TRBD1; v_gene: TRBV6-5; j_gene: TRBJ1-1; abundance: -; CDR3nt: TGTGCCAGCAGTTACCTACCGACAGGGGTCGGAACTGAAGCTTTCTTT; CDR3aa: CASSYLPTGVGTEAFF
d_gene: -; v_gene: TRBV6-6; j_gene: TRBJ1-5; abundance: -; CDR3nt: TGTGCCAGCAACGGACGCGGCGGGGATAGCAATCAGCCCCAGCATTTT; CDR3aa: CASNGRGGDSNQPQHF
d_gene: -; v_gene: TRBV5-4; j_gene: TRBJ1-3; abundance: -; CDR3nt: TGTGCCAGCAGCTTGGACAGCGGCGGATCTGGAAACACCATATATTTT; CDR3aa: CASSLDSGGSGNTIYF
d_gene: TRBD1; v_gene: TRBV19; j_gene: TRBJ1-5; abundance: once; CDR3nt: TGTGCCAGCCATACAGGGGCAAATCAGCCCCAGCATTTT; CDR3aa: CASHTGANQPQHF
d_gene: -; v_gene: TRBV30; j_gene: TRBJ2-5; abundance: -; CDR3nt: TGTGCCTGGAGTGCGGGAGTCGGAGAGACCCAGTACTTC; CDR3aa: CAWSAGVGETQYF
d_gene: TRBD1; v_gene: TRBV5-1; j_gene: TRBJ1-1; abundance: few; CDR3nt: TGCGCCAGCACCCCGGGACAGGGGAACACTGAAGCTTTCTTT; CDR3aa: CASTPGQGNTEAFF
d_gene: TRBD2; v_gene: TRBV6-1; j_gene: TRBJ2-5; abundance: -; CDR3nt: TGTGCCAGCAGTGAGGGACTAACGTTGCGGGAGACCCAGTACTTC; CDR3aa: CASSEGLTLRETQYF
d_gene: TRBD2; v_gene: TRBV5-6; j_gene: TRBJ2-7; abundance: -; CDR3nt: TGTGCCAGCAGCTGGGGGGCTCGGGGGGGGGCGCTTGAGCAGTACTTC; CDR3aa: CASSWGARGGALEQYF
d_gene: -; v_gene: TRBV6-6; j_gene: TRBJ2-7; abundance: -; CDR3nt: TGTGCCAGCAGCCCTGAAGGGGGCTCCTACGAGCAGTACTTC; CDR3aa: CASSPEGGSYEQYF
d_gene: TRBD2; v_gene: TRBV27; j_gene: TRBJ2-3; abundance: -; CDR3nt: TGTGCCAGCAGTGCGGGACTAGCGGGAGGGCAAGATACGCAGTATTTT; CDR3aa: CASSAGLAGGQDTQYF
d_gene: TRBD2; v_gene: TRBV4-1; j_gene: TRBJ2-1; abundance: few; CDR3nt: TGCGCCAGCAGCCAAGATAGTGGCCTAGCGGGGGGGCATGAGCAGTTCTTC; CDR3aa: CASSQDSGLAGGHEQFF
d_gene: TRBD1; v_gene: TRBV2; j_gene: TRBJ2-5; abundance: few; CDR3nt: TGTGCCAGCAGCGTATCCGGGACAGCTATAGAAGAGACCCAGTACTTC; CDR3aa: CASSVSGTAIEETQYF
d_gene: -; v_gene: TRBV21-1; j_gene: TRBJ2-1; abundance: -; CDR3nt: TGTGCCAGCAGCACGCGACTAGCGGGAGCATATGAGCAGTTCTTC; CDR3aa: CASSTRLAGAYEQFF
d_gene: TRBD2; v_gene: TRBV5-1; j_gene: TRBJ2-3; abundance: -; CDR3nt: TGCGCCAGCAGCTTGGCCCCAGGAGCGGGGGGGGCAGATACGCAGTATTTT; CDR3aa: CASSLAPGAGGADTQYF
d_gene: TRBD2; v_gene: TRBV6-9; j_gene: TRBJ2-7; abundance: -; CDR3nt: TGTGCCAGCAGTTATTCGACTATAGGGACTAGCGGGCCCGTGGAATACGAGCAGTACTTC; CDR3aa: CASSYSTIGTSGPVEYEQYF